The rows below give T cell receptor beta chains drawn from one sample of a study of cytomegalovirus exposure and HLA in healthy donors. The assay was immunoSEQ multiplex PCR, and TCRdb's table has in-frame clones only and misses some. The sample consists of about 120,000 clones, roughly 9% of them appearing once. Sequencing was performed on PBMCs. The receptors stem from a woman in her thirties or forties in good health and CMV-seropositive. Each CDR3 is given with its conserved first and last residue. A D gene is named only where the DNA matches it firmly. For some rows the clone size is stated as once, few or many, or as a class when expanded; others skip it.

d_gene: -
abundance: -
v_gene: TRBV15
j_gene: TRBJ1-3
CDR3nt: TGTGCCACCAGCAGAGATCGGGGAAATGGAAACACCATATATTTT
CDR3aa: CATSRDRGNGNTIYF

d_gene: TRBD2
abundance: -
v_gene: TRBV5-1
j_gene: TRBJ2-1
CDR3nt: TGCGCCAGCAGCTTGCGATTAGCGGGGGCCACCAATGAGCAGTTCTTC
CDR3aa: CASSLRLAGATNEQFF

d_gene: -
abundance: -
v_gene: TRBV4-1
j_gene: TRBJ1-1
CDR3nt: TGCGCCAGCAGCCAAGTATTGGGAGCTGAAGCTTTCTTT
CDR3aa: CASSQVLGAEAFF

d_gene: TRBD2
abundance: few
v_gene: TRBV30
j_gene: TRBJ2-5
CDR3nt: TGTGCCTGGAGTCTGAGCGGGGCGTACCAAGAGACCCAGTACTTC
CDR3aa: CAWSLSGAYQETQYF

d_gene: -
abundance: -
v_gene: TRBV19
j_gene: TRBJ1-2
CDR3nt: TGTGCCAGTAGTATCCAGGGAAAGGATGGCTACACCTTC
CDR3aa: CASSIQGKDGYTF

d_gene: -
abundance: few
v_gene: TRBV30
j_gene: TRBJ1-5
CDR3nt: TGTGCCTCGAGCGGGGGGATAAGCAATCAGCCCCAGCATTTT
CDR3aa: CASSGGISNQPQHF

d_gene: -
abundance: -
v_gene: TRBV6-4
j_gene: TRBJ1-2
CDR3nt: TGTGCCAGCAGCAAGGAGCGGGGCCAGGGTGGCTATGGCTACACCTTC
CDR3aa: CASSKERGQGGYGYTF

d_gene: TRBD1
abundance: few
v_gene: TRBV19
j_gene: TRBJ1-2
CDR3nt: TGTGCCAGTAGCACGACAGGGGTGGATGGCTACACCTTC
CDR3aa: CASSTTGVDGYTF

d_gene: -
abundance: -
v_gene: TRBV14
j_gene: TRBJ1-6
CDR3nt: TGTGCCAGCAGCCAAGGACACCCCAATTCACCCCTCCACTTT
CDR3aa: CASSQGHPNSPLHF

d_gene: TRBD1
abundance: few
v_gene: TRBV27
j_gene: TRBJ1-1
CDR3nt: TGTGCCAGCAGTTTATCGCCAGGGGGCACTGAAGCTTTCTTT
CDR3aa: CASSLSPGGTEAFF

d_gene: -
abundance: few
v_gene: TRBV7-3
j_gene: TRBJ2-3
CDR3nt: TGTGCCAGCAGCTTAGACAGAACTAGCACAGATACGCAGTATTTT
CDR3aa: CASSLDRTSTDTQYF

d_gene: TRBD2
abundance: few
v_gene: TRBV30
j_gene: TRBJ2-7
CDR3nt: TGTGCCTGGAGTTTGGGGGGGACGGGAGTCTACGAGCAGTACTTC
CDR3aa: CAWSLGGTGVYEQYF

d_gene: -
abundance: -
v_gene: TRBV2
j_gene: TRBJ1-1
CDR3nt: TGTGCCAGCAGTTCGACAGCAACAAATGAAGCTTTCTTT
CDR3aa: CASSSTATNEAFF

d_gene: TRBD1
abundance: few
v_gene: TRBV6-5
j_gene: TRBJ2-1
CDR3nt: TGTGCCAGCAGCCGACCGACAGGGGTCAACAATGAGCAGTTCTTC
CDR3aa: CASSRPTGVNNEQFF

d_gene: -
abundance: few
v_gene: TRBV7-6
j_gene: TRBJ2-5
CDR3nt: TGTGCGAGCAGTTTAGTACGGGAGACCCAGTACTTC
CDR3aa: CASSLVRETQYF

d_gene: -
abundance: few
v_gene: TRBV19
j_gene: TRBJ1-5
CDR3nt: TGTGCCAGTAGTATTCCCCTTCAGCCCCAGCATTTT
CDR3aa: CASSIPLQPQHF

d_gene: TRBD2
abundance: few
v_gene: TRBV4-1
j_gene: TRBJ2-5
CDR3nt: TGCGCCAGCAGCCAAGAGTCAGGGATCCAGGGAGGGGAGACCCAGTACTTC
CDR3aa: CASSQESGIQGGETQYF

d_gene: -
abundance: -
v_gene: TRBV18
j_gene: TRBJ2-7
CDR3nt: TGTGCCAGCTCACCGAGGACAGAACTGGGCGAGGAGTACTTC
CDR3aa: CASSPRTELGEEYF

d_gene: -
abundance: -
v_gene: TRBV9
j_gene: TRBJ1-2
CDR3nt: TGTGCCAGCAGCGTAGTGGGCCGGGGGTACACCTTC
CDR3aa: CASSVVGRGYTF

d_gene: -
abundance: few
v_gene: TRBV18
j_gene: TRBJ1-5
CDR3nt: TGTGCCAGCTCACCGACAGGCATAGGGGAGCCCCAGCATTTT
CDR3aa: CASSPTGIGEPQHF

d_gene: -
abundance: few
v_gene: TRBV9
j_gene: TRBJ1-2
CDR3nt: TGTGCCAGCAGCCCAGGGCCCACCGAAAACTATGGCTACACCTTC
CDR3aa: CASSPGPTENYGYTF

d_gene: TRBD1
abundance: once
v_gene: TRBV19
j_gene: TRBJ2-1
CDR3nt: TGTGCCAGTAGTCCTGGACAGGGGGCGTACAATGAGCAGTTCTTC
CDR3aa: CASSPGQGAYNEQFF

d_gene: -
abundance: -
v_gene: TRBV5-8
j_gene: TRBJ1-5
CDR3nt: TGTGCCAGCAGCTTTCTGGCCAGGGTACCGCCCCAGCATTTT
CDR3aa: CASSFLARVPPQHF

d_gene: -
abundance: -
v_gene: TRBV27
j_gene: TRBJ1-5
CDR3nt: TGTGCCAGCGGTCCAGGGGTTCGTCAGCCCCAGCATTTT
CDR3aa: CASGPGVRQPQHF

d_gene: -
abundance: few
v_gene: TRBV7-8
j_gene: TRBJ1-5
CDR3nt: TGTGCCAGCAGCTTAGTAGCCAATCAGCCCCAGCATTTT
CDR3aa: CASSLVANQPQHF

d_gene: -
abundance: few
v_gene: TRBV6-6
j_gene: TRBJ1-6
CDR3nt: TGTGCCAGCAGGTACGACACGGGGAATTCACCCCTCCACTTT
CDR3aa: CASRYDTGNSPLHF

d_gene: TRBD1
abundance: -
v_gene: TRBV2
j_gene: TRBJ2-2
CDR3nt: TGTGCCAGCAGCCCGGACAGGGACACCGGGGAGCTGTTTTTT
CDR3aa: CASSPDRDTGELFF

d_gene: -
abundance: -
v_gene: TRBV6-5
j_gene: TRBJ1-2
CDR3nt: TGTGCCAGCAGTTACTCGAGGGGTATGGGAGGCCACACCTTC
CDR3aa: CASSYSRGMGGHTF

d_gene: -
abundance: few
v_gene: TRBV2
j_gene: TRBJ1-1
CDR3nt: TGTGCCAGCTTTGGGGGCCGTCGGAACACTGAAGCTTTCTTT
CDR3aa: CASFGGRRNTEAFF

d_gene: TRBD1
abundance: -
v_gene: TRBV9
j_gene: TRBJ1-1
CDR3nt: TGTGCCAGCAGCCCCGGCCCCAGGGGGCGAAACACTGAAGCTTTCTTT
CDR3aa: CASSPGPRGRNTEAFF

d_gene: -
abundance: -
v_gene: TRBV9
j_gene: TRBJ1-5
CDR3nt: TGTGCCAGCAGCGTAGGGGCCAGCAATCAGCCCCAGCATTTT
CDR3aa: CASSVGASNQPQHF

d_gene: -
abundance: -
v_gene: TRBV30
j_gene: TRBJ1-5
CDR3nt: TGTGCCTGGGCCGAAGCTAGCAATCAGCCCCAGCATTTT
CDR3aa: CAWAEASNQPQHF

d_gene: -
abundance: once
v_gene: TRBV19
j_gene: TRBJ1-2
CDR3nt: TGTGCCAGTAGTTTTGGGCACGGCTACACCTTC
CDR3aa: CASSFGHGYTF

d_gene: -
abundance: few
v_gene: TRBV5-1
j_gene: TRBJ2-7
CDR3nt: TGCGCCAGCAGCTGGCGGGACCCACGGAGCTCCTACGAGCAGTACTTC
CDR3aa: CASSWRDPRSSYEQYF

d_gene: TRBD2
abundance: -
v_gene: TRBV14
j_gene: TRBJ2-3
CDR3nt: TGTGCCAGCAGCCAGGGACTAGCGGGGCAGTACTCGCAGTATTTT
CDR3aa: CASSQGLAGQYSQYF

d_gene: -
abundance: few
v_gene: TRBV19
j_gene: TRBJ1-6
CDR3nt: TGTGCCAGTAGTAACTACAGGAGCTCCTATAATTCACCCCTCCACTTT
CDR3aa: CASSNYRSSYNSPLHF

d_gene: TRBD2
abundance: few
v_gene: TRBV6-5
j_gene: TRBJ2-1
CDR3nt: TGTGCCAGCAGCCCCGGGGTAGCGGGATACAATGAGCAGTTCTTC
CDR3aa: CASSPGVAGYNEQFF

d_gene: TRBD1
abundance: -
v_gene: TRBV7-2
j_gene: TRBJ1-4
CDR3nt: TGTGCCAGCAGTCTGACAGGGGCGAGTGAAAAACTGTTTTTT
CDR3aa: CASSLTGASEKLFF

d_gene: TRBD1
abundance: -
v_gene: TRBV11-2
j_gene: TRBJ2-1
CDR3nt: TGTGCCAGCAGCCCGGGACGGACAGGGATCGGTGAGCAGTTCTTC
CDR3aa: CASSPGRTGIGEQFF

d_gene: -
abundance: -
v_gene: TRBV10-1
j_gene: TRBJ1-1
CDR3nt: TGCGCCAGCAGCCCCGCGGGTGGGGACACTGAAGCTTTCTTT
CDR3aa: CASSPAGGDTEAFF

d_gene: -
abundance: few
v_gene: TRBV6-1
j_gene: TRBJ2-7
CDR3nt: TGTGCCAGTACAACTCAGGGAAGGGTCTACGAGCAGTACTTC
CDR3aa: CASTTQGRVYEQYF

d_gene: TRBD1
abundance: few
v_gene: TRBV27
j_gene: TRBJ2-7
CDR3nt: TGTGCCAGCAGTACAGGGGAGAAGTTCTCCTACGAGCAGTACTTC
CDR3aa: CASSTGEKFSYEQYF

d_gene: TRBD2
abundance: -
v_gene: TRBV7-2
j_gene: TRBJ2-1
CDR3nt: TGTGCCAGCAGCTCCCCCCGCGGGACTAGCGGGGGGGCCAATGAGCAGTTCTTC
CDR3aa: CASSSPRGTSGGANEQFF

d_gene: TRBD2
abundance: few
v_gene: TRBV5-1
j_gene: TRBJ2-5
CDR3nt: TGCGCCAGCAGCTTGGAAGGGACTAGCTGGATTAAAGAGACCCAGTACTTC
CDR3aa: CASSLEGTSWIKETQYF

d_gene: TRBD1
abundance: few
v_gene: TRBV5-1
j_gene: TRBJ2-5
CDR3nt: TGCGCCAGCAGCTCTGGACAGGTACTCCAAGAGACCCAGTACTTC
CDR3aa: CASSSGQVLQETQYF

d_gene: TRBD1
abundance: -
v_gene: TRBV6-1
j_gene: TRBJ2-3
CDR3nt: TGTGCCAGCAGTGGGACAGGGGGGACGGATACGCAGTATTTT
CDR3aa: CASSGTGGTDTQYF

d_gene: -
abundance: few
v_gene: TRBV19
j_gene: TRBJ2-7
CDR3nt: TGTGCCAGTAGTATAGGGGGCTCCCAAGCCTACGAGCAGTACTTC
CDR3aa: CASSIGGSQAYEQYF

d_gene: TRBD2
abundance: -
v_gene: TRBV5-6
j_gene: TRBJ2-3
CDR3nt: TGTGCCAGCAGCTTGCGTAGCGGGGGGCTTTTCACAGATACGCAGTATTTT
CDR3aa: CASSLRSGGLFTDTQYF

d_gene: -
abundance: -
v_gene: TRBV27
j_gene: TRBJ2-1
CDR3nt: TGTGCCAGCAGAACCACGGGGAACTCCTACAATGAGCAGTTCTTC
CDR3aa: CASRTTGNSYNEQFF

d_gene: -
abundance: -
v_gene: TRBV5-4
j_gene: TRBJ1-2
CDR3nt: TGTGCCAGCAGCGCGGGGACGGGGGGGGACTATGGCTACACCTTC
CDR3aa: CASSAGTGGDYGYTF

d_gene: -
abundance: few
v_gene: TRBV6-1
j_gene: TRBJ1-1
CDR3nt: TGTGCCAGCAGGCTACAGAGGGGGAAGACTGAAGCTTTCTTT
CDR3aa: CASRLQRGKTEAFF

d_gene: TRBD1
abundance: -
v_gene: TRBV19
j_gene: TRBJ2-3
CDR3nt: TGTGCCAGTAGTATAGATGTGGGACAGCCGACAGATACGCAGTATTTT
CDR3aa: CASSIDVGQPTDTQYF

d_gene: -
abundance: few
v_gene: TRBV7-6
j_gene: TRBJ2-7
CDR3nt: TGTGCCAGCAGCTTGTGGGGGCCTAGCGAGCAGTACTTC
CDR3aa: CASSLWGPSEQYF

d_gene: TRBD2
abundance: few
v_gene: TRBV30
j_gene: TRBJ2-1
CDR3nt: TGTGCCTGGAGTGTCGGACTAGCGGGATACTACAATGAGCAGTTCTTC
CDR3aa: CAWSVGLAGYYNEQFF

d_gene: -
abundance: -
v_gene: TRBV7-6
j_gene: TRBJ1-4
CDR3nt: TGTGCCAGCAGCTTAAGGCAGCAGGTTAATGAAAAACTGTTTTTT
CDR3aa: CASSLRQQVNEKLFF

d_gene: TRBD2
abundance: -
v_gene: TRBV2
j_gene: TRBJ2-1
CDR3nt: TGTGCCAGCAGGGGACTAGCGGGCTTCAATGAGCAGTTCTTC
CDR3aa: CASRGLAGFNEQFF

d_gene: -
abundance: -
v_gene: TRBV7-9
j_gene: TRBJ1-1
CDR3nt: TGTGCCAGCAGACTCGCGTCCCCCCACACTGAAGCTTTCTTT
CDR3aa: CASRLASPHTEAFF